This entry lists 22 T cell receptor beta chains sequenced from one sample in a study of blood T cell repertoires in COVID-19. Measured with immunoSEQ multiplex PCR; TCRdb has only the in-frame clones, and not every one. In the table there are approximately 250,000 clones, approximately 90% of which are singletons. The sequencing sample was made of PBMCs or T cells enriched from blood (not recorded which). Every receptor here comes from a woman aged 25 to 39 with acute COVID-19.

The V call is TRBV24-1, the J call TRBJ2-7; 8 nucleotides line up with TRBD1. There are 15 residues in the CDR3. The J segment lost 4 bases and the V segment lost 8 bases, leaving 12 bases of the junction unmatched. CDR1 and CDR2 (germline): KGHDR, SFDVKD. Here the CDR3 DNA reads TGTGCCACCATCCGAGTACAGGGGGGTTGGTACGAGCAGTACTTC. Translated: CATIRVQGGWYEQYF.

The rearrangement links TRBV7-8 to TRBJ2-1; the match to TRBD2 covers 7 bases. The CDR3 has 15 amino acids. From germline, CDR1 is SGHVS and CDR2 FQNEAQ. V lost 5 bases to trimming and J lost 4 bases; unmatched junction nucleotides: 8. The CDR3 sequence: CASSPWASGYNEQFF. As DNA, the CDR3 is TGTGCCAGCAGCCCTTGGGCTAGCGGATACAATGAGCAGTTCTTC. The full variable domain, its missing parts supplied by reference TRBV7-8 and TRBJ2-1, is GAGVSQSPRYKVAKRGQDVALRCDPISGHVSLFWYQQALGQGPEFLTYFQNEAQLDKSGLPSDRFFAERPEGSVSTLKIQRTQQEDSAVYLCASSPWASGYNEQFFGPGTRLTVL.

As DNA, the CDR3 is TGTGCCAGCAGCTTCTCTAGCGGCACAGATACGCAGTATTTT. Its translation: CASSFSSGTDTQYF. V usage is TRBV7-8 and J usage is TRBJ2-3; perhaps TRBD2 as D (6 bases). Trimming removed 3 bases from V and 1 base from J, with 8 bases in between. This CDR3 has 14 amino acids. CDR1 is SGHVS, CDR2 FQNEAQ, per germline.

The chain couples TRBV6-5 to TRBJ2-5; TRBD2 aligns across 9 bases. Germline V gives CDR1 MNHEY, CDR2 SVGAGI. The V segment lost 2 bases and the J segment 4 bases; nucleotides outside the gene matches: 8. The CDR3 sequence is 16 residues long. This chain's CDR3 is CASSYKAGGRVETQYF. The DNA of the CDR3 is TGTGCCAGCAGTTACAAGGCGGGAGGGAGAGTAGAGACCCAGTACTTC.

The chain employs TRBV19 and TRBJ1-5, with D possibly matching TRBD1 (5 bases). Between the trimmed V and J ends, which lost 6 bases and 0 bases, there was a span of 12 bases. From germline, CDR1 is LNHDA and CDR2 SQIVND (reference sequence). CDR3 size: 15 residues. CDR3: CASSLGRDSNQPQHF. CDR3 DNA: TGTGCCAGTAGCCTCGGCAGGGATAGCAATCAGCCCCAGCATTTT.

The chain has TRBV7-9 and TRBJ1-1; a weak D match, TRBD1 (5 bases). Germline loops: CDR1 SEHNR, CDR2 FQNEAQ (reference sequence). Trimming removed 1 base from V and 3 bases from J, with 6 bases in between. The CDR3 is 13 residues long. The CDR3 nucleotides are TGTGCCAGCAGCTTAGTAGGGGACACTGAAGCTTTCTTT. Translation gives CASSLVGDTEAFF.

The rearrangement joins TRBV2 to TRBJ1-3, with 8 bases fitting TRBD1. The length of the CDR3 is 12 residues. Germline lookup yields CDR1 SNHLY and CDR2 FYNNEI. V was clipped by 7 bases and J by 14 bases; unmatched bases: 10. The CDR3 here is CASILGQGVLYF. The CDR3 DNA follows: TGTGCCAGCATTCTAGGACAGGGAGTGTTATATTTT.

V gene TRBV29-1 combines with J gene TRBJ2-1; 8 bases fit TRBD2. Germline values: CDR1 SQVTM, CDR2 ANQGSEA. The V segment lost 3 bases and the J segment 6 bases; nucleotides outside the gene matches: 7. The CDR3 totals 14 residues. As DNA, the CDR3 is TGCAGCGTTGATACCGGGAGGGGGGGCAATGAGCAGTTCTTC. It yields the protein CSVDTGRGGNEQFF.

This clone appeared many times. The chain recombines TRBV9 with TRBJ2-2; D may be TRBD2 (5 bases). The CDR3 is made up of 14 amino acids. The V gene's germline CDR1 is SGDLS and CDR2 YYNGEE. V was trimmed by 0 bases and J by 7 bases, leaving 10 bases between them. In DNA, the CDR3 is TGTGCCAGCAGCGTAGTGCTAGCAGGCGGGGAGCTGTTTTTT. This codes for CASSVVLAGGELFF. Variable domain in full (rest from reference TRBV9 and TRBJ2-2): DSGVTQTPKHLITATGQRVTLRCSPRSGDLSVYWYQQSLDQGLQFLIQYYNGEERAKGNILERFSAQQFPDLHSELNLSSLELGDSALYFCASSVVLAGGELFFGEGSRLTVL.

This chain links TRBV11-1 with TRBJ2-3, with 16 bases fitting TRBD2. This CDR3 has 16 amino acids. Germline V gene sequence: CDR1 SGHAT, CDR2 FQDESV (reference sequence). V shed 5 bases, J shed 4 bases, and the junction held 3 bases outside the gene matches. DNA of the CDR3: TGTGCCAGCAGCCGGGGACTAGCGGGAGGGGCAGATACGCAGTATTTT. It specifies CASSRGLAGGADTQYF.

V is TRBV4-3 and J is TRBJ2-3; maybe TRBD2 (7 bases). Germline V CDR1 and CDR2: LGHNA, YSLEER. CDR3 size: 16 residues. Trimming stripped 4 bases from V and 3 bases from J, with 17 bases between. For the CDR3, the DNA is TGCGCCAGCAGCCCAAATGGGAGGGGGTATACAGATACGCAGTATTTT. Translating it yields CASSPNGRGYTDTQYF.

CDR3: CASSIAGRGANQPQHF. In nucleotides, the CDR3 is TGTGCCAGTAGTATCGCTGGGAGGGGTGCCAATCAGCCCCAGCATTTT. The J gene is TRBJ1-5, the V gene TRBV19, with a weak D call TRBD1 (5 bases). CDR1 LNHDA and CDR2 SQIVND come from the germline V gene (reference sequence). The CDR3 runs 16 residues. Trimming pared 3 bases from V and 3 bases from J, leaving 15 bases between.

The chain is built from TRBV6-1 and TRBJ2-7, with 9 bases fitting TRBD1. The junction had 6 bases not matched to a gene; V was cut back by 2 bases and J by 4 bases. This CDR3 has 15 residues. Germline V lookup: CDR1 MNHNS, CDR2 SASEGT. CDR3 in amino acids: CASSEPGQGIYEQYF. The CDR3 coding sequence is TGTGCCAGCAGTGAACCGGGACAGGGTATTTACGAGCAGTACTTC.

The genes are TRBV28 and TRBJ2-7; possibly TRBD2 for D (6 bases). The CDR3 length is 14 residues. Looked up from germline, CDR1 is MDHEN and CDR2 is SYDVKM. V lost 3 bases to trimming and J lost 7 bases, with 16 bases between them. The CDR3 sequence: CASSFSGVWGEQYF. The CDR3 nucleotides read TGTGCCAGCAGTTTTTCGGGGGTTTGGGGAGAGCAGTACTTC.

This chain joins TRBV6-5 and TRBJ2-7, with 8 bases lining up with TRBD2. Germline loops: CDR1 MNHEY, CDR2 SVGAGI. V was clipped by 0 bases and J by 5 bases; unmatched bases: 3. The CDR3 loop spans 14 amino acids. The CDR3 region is CASSYSTSGHEQYF. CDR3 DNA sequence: TGTGCCAGCAGTTACTCTACTAGCGGACACGAGCAGTACTTC.

The CDR3 protein is CASSQDRGPYNEQFF. The CDR3 DNA reads TGTGCCAGCAGCCAAGATCGCGGGCCCTACAATGAGCAGTTCTTC. This chain links TRBV3-1 (or the pseudogene TRBV3-2) with TRBJ2-1, with D perhaps TRBD2 (5 bases). The CDR3 spans 15 residues. V was shortened by 0 bases and J by 2 bases, with 8 bases between the two germline ends. Germline assignment: CDR1 LGHDT and CDR2 YNNKEL (reference sequence).

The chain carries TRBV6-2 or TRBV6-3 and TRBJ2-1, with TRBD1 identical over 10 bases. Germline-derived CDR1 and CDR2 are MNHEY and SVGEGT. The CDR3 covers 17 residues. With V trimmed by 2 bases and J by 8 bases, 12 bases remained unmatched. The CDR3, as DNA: TGTGCCAGCAGTTACCCGACCGGGACAGGGGTAGGTGATGAGCAGTTCTTC. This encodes CASSYPTGTGVGDEQFF.

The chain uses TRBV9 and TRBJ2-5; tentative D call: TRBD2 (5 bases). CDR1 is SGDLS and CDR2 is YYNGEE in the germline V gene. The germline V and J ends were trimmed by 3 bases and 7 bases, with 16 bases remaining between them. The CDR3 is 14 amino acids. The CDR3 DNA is TGTGCCAGCAGCGGTGGGGTGGTTGAGGGGACCCAGTACTTC. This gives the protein CASSGGVVEGTQYF.

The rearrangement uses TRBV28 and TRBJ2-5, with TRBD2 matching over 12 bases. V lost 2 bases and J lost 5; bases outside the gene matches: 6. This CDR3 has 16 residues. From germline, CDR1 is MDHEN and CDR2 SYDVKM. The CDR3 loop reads CASSLLAGGARETQYF. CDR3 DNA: TGTGCCAGCAGTTTACTAGCGGGAGGGGCAAGGGAGACCCAGTACTTC.

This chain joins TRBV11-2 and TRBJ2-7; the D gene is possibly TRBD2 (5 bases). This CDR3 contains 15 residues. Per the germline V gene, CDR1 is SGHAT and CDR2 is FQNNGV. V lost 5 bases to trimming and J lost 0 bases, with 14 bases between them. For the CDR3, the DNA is TGTGCCAGCAGCCTAAGCGGTCCTAGCTCCTACGAGCAGTACTTC. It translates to CASSLSGPSSYEQYF.

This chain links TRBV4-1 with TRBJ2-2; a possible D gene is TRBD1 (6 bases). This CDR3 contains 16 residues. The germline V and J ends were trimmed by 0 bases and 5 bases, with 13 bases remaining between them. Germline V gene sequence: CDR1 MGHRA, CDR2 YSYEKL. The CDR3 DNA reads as TGCGCCAGCAGCCAAGAAAGGGGGAGAGGGACCGGGGAGCTGTTTTTT. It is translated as CASSQERGRGTGELFF.

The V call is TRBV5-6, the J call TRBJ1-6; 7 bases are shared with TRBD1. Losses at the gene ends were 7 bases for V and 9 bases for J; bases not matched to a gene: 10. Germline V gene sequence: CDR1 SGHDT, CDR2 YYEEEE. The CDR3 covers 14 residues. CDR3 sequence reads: CASEYRGQGSPLHF. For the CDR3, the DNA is TGTGCCAGCGAATATAGGGGGCAGGGTTCACCCCTCCACTTT.